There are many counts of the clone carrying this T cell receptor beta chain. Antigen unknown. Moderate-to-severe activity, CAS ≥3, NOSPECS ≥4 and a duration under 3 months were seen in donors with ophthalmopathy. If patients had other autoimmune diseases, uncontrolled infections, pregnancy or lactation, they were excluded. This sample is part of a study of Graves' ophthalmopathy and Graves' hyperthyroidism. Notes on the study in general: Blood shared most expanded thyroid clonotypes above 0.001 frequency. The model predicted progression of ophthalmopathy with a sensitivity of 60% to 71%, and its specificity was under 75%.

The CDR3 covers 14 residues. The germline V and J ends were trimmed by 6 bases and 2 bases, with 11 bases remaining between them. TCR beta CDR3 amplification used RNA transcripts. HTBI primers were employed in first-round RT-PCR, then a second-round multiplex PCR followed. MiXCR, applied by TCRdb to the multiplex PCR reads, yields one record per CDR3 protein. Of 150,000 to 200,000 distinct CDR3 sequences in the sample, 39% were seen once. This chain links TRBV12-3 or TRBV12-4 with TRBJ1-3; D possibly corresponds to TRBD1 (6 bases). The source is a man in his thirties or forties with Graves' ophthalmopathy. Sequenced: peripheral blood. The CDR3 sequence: CASRSEGAGNTIYF. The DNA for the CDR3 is TGTGCCAGCAGGTCCGAGGGGGCTGGAAACACCATATATTTT.